A single TCR beta chain is shown here with its context. Its target is not known. Germline V lookup: CDR1 SGHNT, CDR2 YYREEE (reference sequence). The CDR3 consists of 18 residues. V lost 2 bases, J lost 0 bases, and 19 bases lay in between. These data are taken from a study of CD4+ T cells in melanoma. Repertoires were generated with immunoSEQ multiplex PCR, while TCRdb's copy carries only in-frame clones and drops some. The sample has over 100,000 clones, 92% seen once. Findings and caveats of the study: A reported correlation linked neoantigen-specific CD4+ T cells to CD8+, macrophage and B cell function. Reportedly, melanoma neoantigen-specific CD4+ T cells showed varied differentiation states.

The source is a human donor with melanoma. Material: peripheral blood. J is TRBJ2-3 and V is TRBV5-4; a possible D gene is TRBD2 (6 bases). The CDR3 reads CASSFGGTGLESTDTQYF. In DNA, the CDR3 is TGTGCCAGCAGCTTTGGAGGGACGGGACTCGAGAGCACAGATACGCAGTATTTT.